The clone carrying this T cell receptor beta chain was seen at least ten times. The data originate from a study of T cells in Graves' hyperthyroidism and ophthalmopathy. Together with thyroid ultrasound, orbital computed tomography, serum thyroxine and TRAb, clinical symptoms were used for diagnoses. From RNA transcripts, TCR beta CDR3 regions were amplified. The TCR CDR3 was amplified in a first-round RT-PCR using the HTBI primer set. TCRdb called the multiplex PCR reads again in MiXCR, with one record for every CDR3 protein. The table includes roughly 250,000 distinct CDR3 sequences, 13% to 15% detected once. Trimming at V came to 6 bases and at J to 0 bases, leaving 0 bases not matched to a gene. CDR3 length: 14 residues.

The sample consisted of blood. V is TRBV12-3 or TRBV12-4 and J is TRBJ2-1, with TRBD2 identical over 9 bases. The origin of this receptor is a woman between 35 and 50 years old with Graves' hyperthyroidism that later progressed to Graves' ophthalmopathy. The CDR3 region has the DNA TGTGCCAGCAGACTAGCGGGCTCCTACAATGAGCAGTTCTTC. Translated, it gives CASRLAGSYNEQFF.